This T cell receptor (beta chain) originates from a study of cytomegalovirus exposure and HLA in healthy donors. Study outcomes and limitations: Reportedly, fewer N-insertions than the approximately 600-donor mean appeared in an Asian-associated ancestry cluster in a later analysis. Reportedly, TCR beta sequences accurately predicted HLA-A and HLA-B alleles in most subjects.

In nominal health when sampled, donors likely had unrecorded immune exposures nonetheless. Looked up from germline, CDR1 is KGHSH and CDR2 is LQKENI. The CDR3 is made up of 15 amino acids. V shed 2 bases and J shed 3 bases, with 12 bases lying between them. Worth noting for this clone: Its antigen remains unidentified.

PCR employed 60 Vbeta and 13 Jbeta primers. Produced via immunoSEQ multiplex PCR; TCRdb's table is partial and in-frame only. The sample has roughly 130,000 clones; 80% are singletons. Sample: PBMCs. The clonotype originates from a woman between 40 and 55 years old in good health and CMV-seronegative. The rearrangement joins TRBV18 to TRBJ2-3, with a possible D match to TRBD1 (6 bases). The CDR3 DNA reads TGTGCCAGCTCACCAGCACAGGGTATGACAGATACGCAGTATTTT. Translation gives CASSPAQGMTDTQYF.